This T cell receptor beta chain came from a study of cytomegalovirus exposure and HLA in healthy donors. It was with 60 Vbeta and 13 Jbeta primers that the PCR ran. Some clones are missing from TCRdb's copy, which holds only in-frame ones; the method was immunoSEQ multiplex PCR. This table has roughly 180,000 clones, around 80% appearing once. General study results and limits: The dataset shows that most TCR sequences were rare, while some public TCRs occurred in many donors. It was shown in a later analysis that HLA-associated TCR beta chains were more clonally expanded than other, equally common chains.

The germline V and J ends were trimmed by 7 bases and 9 bases, with 20 bases remaining between them. The germline CDR1 and CDR2 sequences are SQVTM and ANQGSEA. The CDR3 loop spans 13 amino acids. As for this clone: Antigen specificity is unknown.

Sequencing was performed on PBMCs. The receptor comes from a boy aged 2 to 10 in good health and CMV-seronegative. The chain carries TRBV29-1 and TRBJ2-3; D may be TRBD1 (5 bases). DNA of the CDR3: TGCAGCGCCAATACGCTGGCAGGGCAGACGCAGTATTTT. Translated, it gives CSANTLAGQTQYF.